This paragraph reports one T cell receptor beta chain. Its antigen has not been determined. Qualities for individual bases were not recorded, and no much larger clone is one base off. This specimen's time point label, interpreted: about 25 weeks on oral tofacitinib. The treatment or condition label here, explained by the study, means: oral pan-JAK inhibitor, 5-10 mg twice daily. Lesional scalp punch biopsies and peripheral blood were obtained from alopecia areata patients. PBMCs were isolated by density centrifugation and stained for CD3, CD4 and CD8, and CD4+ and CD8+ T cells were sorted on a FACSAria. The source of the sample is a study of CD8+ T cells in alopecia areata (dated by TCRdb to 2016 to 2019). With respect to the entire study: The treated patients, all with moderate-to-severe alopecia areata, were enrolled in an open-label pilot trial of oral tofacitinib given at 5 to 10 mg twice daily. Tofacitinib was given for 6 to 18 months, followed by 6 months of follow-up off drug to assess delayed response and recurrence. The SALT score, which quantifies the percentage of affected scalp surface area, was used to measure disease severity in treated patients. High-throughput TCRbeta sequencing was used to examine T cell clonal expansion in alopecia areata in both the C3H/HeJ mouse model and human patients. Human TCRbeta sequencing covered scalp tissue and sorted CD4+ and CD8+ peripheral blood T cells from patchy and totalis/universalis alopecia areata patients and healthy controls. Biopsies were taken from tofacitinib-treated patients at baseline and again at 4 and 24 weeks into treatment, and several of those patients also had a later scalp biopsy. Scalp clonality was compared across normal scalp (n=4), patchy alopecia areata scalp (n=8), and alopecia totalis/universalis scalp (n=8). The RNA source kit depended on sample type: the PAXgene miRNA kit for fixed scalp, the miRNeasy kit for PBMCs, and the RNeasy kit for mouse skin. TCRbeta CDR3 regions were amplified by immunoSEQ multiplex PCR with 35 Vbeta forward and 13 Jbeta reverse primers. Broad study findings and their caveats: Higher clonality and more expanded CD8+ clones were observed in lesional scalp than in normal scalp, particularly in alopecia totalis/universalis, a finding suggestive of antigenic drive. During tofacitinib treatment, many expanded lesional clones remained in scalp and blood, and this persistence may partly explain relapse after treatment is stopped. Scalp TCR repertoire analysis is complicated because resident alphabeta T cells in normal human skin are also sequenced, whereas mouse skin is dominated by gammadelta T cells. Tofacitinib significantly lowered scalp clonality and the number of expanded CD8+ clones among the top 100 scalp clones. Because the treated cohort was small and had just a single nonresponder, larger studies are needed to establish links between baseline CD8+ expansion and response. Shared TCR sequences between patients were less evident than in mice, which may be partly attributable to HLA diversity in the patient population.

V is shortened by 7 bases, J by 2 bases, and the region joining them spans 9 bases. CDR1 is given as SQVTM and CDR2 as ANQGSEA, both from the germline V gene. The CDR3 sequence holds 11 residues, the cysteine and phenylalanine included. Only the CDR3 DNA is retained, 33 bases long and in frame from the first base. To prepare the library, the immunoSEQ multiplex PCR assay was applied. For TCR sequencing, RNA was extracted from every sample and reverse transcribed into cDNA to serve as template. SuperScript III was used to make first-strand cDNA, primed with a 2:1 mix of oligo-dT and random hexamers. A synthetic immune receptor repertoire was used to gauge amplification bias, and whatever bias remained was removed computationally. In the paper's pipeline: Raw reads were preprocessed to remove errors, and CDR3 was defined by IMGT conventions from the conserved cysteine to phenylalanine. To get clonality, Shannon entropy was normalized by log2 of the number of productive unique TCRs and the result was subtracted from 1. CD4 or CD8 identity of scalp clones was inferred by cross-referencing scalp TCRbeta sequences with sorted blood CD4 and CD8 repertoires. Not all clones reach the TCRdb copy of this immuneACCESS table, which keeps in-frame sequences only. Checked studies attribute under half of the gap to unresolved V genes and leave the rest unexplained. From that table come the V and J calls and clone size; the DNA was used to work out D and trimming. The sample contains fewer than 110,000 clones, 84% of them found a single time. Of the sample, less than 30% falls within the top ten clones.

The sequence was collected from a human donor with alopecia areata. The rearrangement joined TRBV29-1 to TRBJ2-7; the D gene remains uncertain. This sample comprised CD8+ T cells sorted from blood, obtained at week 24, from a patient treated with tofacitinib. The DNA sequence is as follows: TGCAGCGCCAGGATAACCTACGAGCAGTACTTC. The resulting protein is CSARITYEQYF.